The source of this T cell receptor beta chain is a study of blood T cell repertoires in COVID-19. Looking at the study overall: Spain, Italy and the United States supplied samples that represented acute and convalescent COVID-19.

Germline V gene data show CDR1 as SGHDT and CDR2 as YYEEEE. Trimming removed 4 bases at V and 7 bases at J, with 23 bases between. The CDR3 length is 17 residues. Original processing notes: Reference gene primer amplification gave nucleated cell count estimates. TCRdb's table, derived via immunoSEQ multiplex PCR, lists solely in-frame clones and lacks some. V and J calls and clone size come straight from that table; D and trimming were deduced from the DNA. Of about 100,000 clones in the sample, 80% to 90% were seen once. Recovery among Cohort 3 donors was established by two negative PCRs, clearance, or symptom resolution.

This clonotype was sampled from a woman aged 45-65 years who had recovered from COVID-19. The J gene is TRBJ2-2, the V gene TRBV5-6; a weak D match, TRBD1 (6 bases). Sample: PBMCs or T cells enriched from blood (not recorded which). CDR3 region: CASSPRGSARFLGELFF. DNA for the CDR3: TGTGCCAGCAGCCCCAGGGGTTCAGCTCGGTTCCTCGGGGAGCTGTTTTTT.